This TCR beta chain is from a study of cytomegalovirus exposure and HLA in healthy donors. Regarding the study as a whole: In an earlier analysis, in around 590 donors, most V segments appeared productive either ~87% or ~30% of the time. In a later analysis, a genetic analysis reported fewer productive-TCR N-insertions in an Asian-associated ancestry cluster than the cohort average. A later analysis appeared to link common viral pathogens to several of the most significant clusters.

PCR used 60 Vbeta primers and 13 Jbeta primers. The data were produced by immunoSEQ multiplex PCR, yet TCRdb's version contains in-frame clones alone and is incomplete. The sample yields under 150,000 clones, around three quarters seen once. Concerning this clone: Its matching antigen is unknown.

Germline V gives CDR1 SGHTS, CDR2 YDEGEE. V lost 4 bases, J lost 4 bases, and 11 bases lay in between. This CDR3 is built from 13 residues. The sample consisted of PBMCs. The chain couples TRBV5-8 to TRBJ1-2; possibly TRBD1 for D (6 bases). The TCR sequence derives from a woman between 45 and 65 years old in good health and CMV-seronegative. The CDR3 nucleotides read TGTGCCAGCAGCGATCCAGGGGCCTATGGCTACACCTTC. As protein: CASSDPGAYGYTF.